The 8 T cell receptor beta chains reported below all come from one sample, sequenced in a study of T-cell memory formation after mild COVID-19. TCRdb reprocessed the 5' RACE reads with MiXCR, giving one entry per CDR3 protein. The sample lists roughly 400,000 distinct CDR3 sequences, 20% to 25% occurring once. Sequencing was performed on PBMCs or a T cell subset sorted from them (not recorded which). The receptors shown here come from an adult woman who had mild COVID-19 (a few samples of this study predate the infection). Cell type and time point are not known.

This clonotype has a handful of counts. This chain uses TRBV6-5 with TRBJ2-1; 8 bases map to TRBD2. Germline CDR1 MNHEY, CDR2 SVGAGI. V lost 5 bases to trimming and J lost 1 base; unmatched junction nucleotides: 10. The CDR3 totals 17 residues. The CDR3 region is CASSDTTGLASYNEQFF. CDR3 in DNA: TGTGCCAGCAGTGATACTACCGGACTAGCATCCTACAATGAGCAGTTCTTC.

The chain links TRBV12-3 or TRBV12-4 to TRBJ1-2, with a possible D match to TRBD1 (6 bases). The CDR3 runs 11 residues. Trimming shortened V by 6 bases and J by 4 bases, and 6 bases separated the two germline ends. The CDR3 sequence is CASRDSYGYTF. The CDR3 coding sequence is TGTGCCAGCAGGGACAGCTATGGCTACACCTTC.

This clonotype has only a few counts. The J gene is TRBJ1-1, the V gene TRBV7-9; no clear D. The V gene lost 5 bases and the J gene lost 1 base, with 5 bases spanning the gap. This CDR3 comprises 12 residues. Germline lookup yields CDR1 SEHNR and CDR2 FQNEAQ (reference sequence). This chain's CDR3 is CASSVRNTEAFF. As DNA, the CDR3 is TGTGCCAGCAGCGTTCGGAACACTGAAGCTTTCTTT.

J is TRBJ2-1 and V is TRBV5-1, with 10 bases matching TRBD2. Germline V gene lookup returns CDR1 SGHRS and CDR2 YFSETQ. The CDR3 covers 15 residues. Trimming removed 6 bases from V and 4 bases from J; junction bases left unmatched: 7. The CDR3: CASNLAGVQYNEQFF. DNA of the CDR3: TGCGCCAGCAATCTAGCGGGGGTTCAATACAATGAGCAGTTCTTC.

This clonotype was detected a few times. The chain combines TRBV7-8 with TRBJ2-2; 7 bases line up with TRBD1. The CDR3 consists of 15 residues. The V gene's germline CDR1 is SGHVS and CDR2 FQNEAQ. V gave up 5 bases and J gave up 1 base; unmatched junction bases: 4. The chain's CDR3 is CASSIRDRNTGELFF. DNA for the CDR3: TGTGCCAGCAGCATCCGGGACAGGAACACCGGGGAGCTGTTTTTT.

This clonotype was found a few times. The chain carries TRBV21-1 and TRBJ1-2; the D call TRBD1 from the table was never checked on the DNA. TRBV21-1 is a pseudogene segment. The CDR3 has 16 amino acids. CDR3 nucleotide sequence: TGTGCCAGCAGCAAAGAGGTCAGGGGGCGATACTATGGCTACACCTTC. Protein product: CASSKEVRGRYYGYTF.

This clonotype was seen only once. The CDR3 protein is CASSYRGYNSPLHF. The CDR3, as DNA: TGTGCCAGCAGCTACCGGGGCTATAATTCACCCCTCCACTTT. The V gene is TRBV3-1, the J gene TRBJ1-6; D is unresolved. The CDR3 is 14 amino acids. Looked up from germline, CDR1 is LGHDT and CDR2 is YNNKEL (reference sequence). V gave up 5 bases and J gave up 3 bases, with 8 bases separating them.

A note on this clonotype: Given a much more abundant clone one base away, this may be a read error. The rearrangement uses TRBV14 and TRBJ2-7; D is uncertain. This CDR3 has 12 residues. V was clipped by 2 bases and J by 0 bases, with 2 bases between them. CDR1 is SGHDN and CDR2 is FVKESK in the germline V gene. CDR3 nucleotide sequence: TGTGCCAGCAGCCAAACCTCCTACGAGCAGTACTTC. This translates into CASSQTSYEQYF.